This T cell receptor beta chain was retrieved from a study of T-cell memory formation after mild COVID-19. Study context: Largely donor-specific sequence clusters came from a couple of donors.

The CDR3 covers 16 residues. TCRdb re-called the 5' RACE reads with MiXCR, one entry per CDR3 protein. Of under 650,000 distinct CDR3 sequences listed, roughly 18% were seen once; the top ten hold approximately 12%. As concerns this clonotype: Its antigen is not identified.

Whole-study results and caveats: The study found contracting CD4+ clones mainly in CM and EM and contracting CD8+ clones in EMRA. While clones contracting from day 15 to 85 were balanced between CD4 and CD8, later expanders leaned CD4+. Within pre-infection memory, some responding clones were found, suggesting cross-reactive memory joined.

Material for sequencing was PBMCs or a T cell subset sorted from them (not recorded which). This chain connects TRBV21-1 to TRBJ1-2; TRBD1 reflects the table's D call only, with no check against the DNA. TRBV21-1 is reported as a pseudogene. This clonotype originated in an adult woman who had mild COVID-19 (a few samples of this study predate the infection). Cell type and time point are not known. The CDR3 nucleotides are TGTGCCAGCAGCAAAAGGGACAGGGGTCTTGGCTATGGCTACACCTTC. Encoded protein: CASSKRDRGLGYGYTF.